A single TCR beta chain is shown here with its context. Germline lookup yields CDR1 SGHRS and CDR2 YFSETQ. The CDR3 spans 14 residues. This specimen comes from a study of T cells expressing NK-cell markers. The overall study: Sorted CD3+CD56-NKG2C+, CD3+CD56+NKG2C- and CD3+CD56+NKG2C+ T cells were the source of the TCR beta repertoires.

TCRdb reprocessed the 5' RACE reads; each CDR3 protein has one entry and no DNA is given. The repertoire table contains about 260,000 distinct CDR3 sequences. The TCR sequence derives from a woman aged 18 to 69 in good health. The V and J genes are TRBV5-1 and TRBJ2-3; the D call of TRBD1 rests on TCRdb alone, since no DNA is present to check it. The specimen sequenced was blood T cells: a sorted CD56 or NKG2C T cell subset, CD4+ or CD8+ T cells, or bulk PBMC T cells (not recorded which). Here the CDR3 reads CASTAGDPADTQYF.